Listed below are T cell receptor beta chains from one sample, sequenced in a study of shared clonotypes between healthy human individuals. Data came from immunoSEQ multiplex PCR; TCRdb stores just in-frame clones and leaves some out. The sample records over a million clones, more than 95% being singletons. Sequencing was done on a sample of naive CD4+ T cells sorted from blood. The receptors derive from a man aged 30-40 years in good health. CDR3s include the opening cysteine and the closing phenylalanine or tryptophan. The D gene is left open where the match is weak. Only some rows state a clone size, as once, few, many or a class for expanded clones.

d_gene | j_gene | v_gene | abundance | CDR3aa | CDR3nt
TRBD1 | TRBJ1-3 | TRBV7-8 | NA | CASSQTGLGNTIYF | TGTGCCAGCAGCCAGACAGGGCTCGGAAACACCATATATTTT
TRBD2 | TRBJ2-1 | TRBV9 | once | CASSISGTSNEQFF | TGTGCCAGCAGCATTTCCGGGACTAGCAATGAGCAGTTCTTC
NA | TRBJ2-7 | TRBV27 | NA | CASSHNRDLRYEQYF | TGTGCCAGCAGCCACAACCGGGACCTACGGTACGAGCAGTACTTC
NA | TRBJ1-5 | TRBV7-2 | NA | CASSFLGEPQHF | TGTGCCAGCAGCTTTTTGGGTGAGCCCCAGCATTTT
NA | TRBJ1-1 | TRBV4-3 | NA | CASSQDGGRALEAFF | TGCGCCAGCAGCCAAGATGGGGGGCGGGCACTTGAAGCTTTCTTT
TRBD2 | TRBJ2-4 | TRBV11-2 | once | CASSFGSGRGIQYF | TGTGCCAGCAGCTTTGGTAGCGGGAGAGGGATTCAGTACTTC
TRBD2 | TRBJ2-1 | TRBV7-2 | once | CASSLVGTSGRNGEQFF | TGTGCCAGCAGCTTAGTTGGGACTAGCGGGAGAAATGGTGAGCAGTTCTTC
NA | TRBJ1-5 | TRBV4-1 | NA | CASSQEVSGLGPQHF | TGCGCCAGCAGCCAAGAAGTGTCGGGGTTGGGGCCCCAGCATTTT
NA | TRBJ1-5 | TRBV6-5 | NA | CATRGGINQPQHF | TGTGCCACCCGGGGGGGGATAAATCAGCCCCAGCATTTT
TRBD1 | TRBJ1-2 | TRBV18 | NA | CASSPGTGGNGYTF | TGTGCCAGCTCACCCGGGACAGGTGGTAATGGCTACACCTTC
NA | TRBJ2-3 | TRBV6-1 | NA | CASSGPNGDTQYF | TGTGCCAGCAGTGGGCCGAATGGGGATACGCAGTATTTT
TRBD2 | TRBJ2-1 | TRBV15 | NA | CATSRVSKLAVRSSYNEQFF | TGTGCCACCAGCAGAGTCTCGAAACTAGCGGTCAGGAGCTCCTACAATGAGCAGTTCTTC
NA | TRBJ2-5 | TRBV7-2 | NA | CASSLAGRKEETQYF | TGTGCCAGCAGCTTAGCCGGCCGTAAAGAAGAGACCCAGTACTTC
TRBD2 | TRBJ2-3 | TRBV5-1 | NA | CASRPHSGGDTQYF | TGCGCCAGCAGACCTCACTCCGGGGGGGATACGCAGTATTTT
NA | TRBJ2-5 | TRBV14 | NA | CASSQVSTTGAQYF | TGTGCCAGCAGCCAAGTCTCGACTACTGGGGCCCAGTACTTC
TRBD1 | TRBJ1-2 | TRBV19 | NA | CASSADRGRGGYTF | TGTGCCAGTAGTGCGGACAGGGGGCGCGGCGGCTACACCTTC
TRBD1 | TRBJ2-4 | TRBV10-3 | NA | CAISEGRDRGSSAKNIQYF | TGTGCCATCAGTGAGGGAAGGGACAGGGGTTCCTCAGCCAAAAACATTCAGTACTTC
NA | TRBJ1-1 | TRBV9 | NA | CASSPPGRGVSDTEAFF | TGTGCCAGCAGCCCCCCTGGTCGGGGGGTAAGCGACACTGAAGCTTTCTTT
TRBD1 | TRBJ2-1 | TRBV6-1 | NA | CASSVPGQGNNEQFF | TGTGCCAGCAGTGTCCCGGGACAGGGAAACAATGAGCAGTTCTTC
TRBD1 | TRBJ2-7 | TRBV5-1 | NA | CASSQGQGAYEQYF | TGCGCCAGCAGCCAGGGACAGGGGGCTTACGAGCAGTACTTC
TRBD1 | TRBJ2-7 | TRBV28 | NA | CASSVGQRTYEQYF | TGTGCCAGCAGTGTGGGACAGCGGACCTACGAGCAGTACTTC
TRBD1 | TRBJ2-3 | TRBV6-6 | NA | CASAGQGTDTQYF | TGTGCCTCGGCCGGACAGGGGACAGATACGCAGTATTTT
TRBD2 | TRBJ2-7 | TRBV18 | NA | CASSPPSGSFYEQYF | TGTGCCAGCTCACCCCCTAGCGGGAGCTTCTACGAGCAGTACTTC
TRBD2 | TRBJ2-5 | TRBV7-7 | NA | CASSSGLAGQETQYF | TGTGCTAGCAGCTCCGGACTAGCGGGACAGGAGACCCAGTACTTC